This T cell receptor beta chain was sequenced in a study of patients with pleural tuberculosis. The J segment lost 8 bases and the V segment lost 4 bases, leaving 10 bases of the junction unmatched. This CDR3 comprises 15 residues. Germline V gives CDR1 SEHNR, CDR2 FQNEAQ (reference sequence). This clonotype was recorded many times. TCRdb processed the reads anew with MiXCR; each CDR3 protein has one entry. The sample lists just under 30,000 distinct CDR3 sequences; approximately 20% were seen once. The V call is TRBV7-9, the J call TRBJ1-3; 8 bases match TRBD1. Sequenced: peripheral blood. This TCR was sampled from a human donor with pleural tuberculosis. The CDR3 nucleotides are TGTGCCAGCAGCTCCACCCGACAGGGGAAGGACACCATATATTTT. This encodes CASSSTRQGKDTIYF.